This TCR beta chain was recorded in a study of OX40 agonist ivuxolimab in advanced cancers. Background on the study: Ivuxolimab, an agonistic anti-OX40 (CD134) antibody, was given to patients. Subjects had a mean age of around 60 years, with a range of 23 to 79; about 83% were male. The study, taken as a whole, reports: Part of the nonresponder group also had normalized T-cell clonal expansion that was low.

Patients with autoimmune history or systemic immunosuppression were excluded. Measured with immunoSEQ multiplex PCR; TCRdb has only the in-frame clones, and not every one. Of under 35,000 clones in the sample, 80% to 95% were seen once. This clone was detected a few times. Its antigen is not identified. V was clipped by 8 bases and J by 4 bases; unmatched bases: 4. Germline V lookup: CDR1 MDHEN, CDR2 SYDVKM. CDR3 length: 14 amino acids. The V call is TRBV28, the J call TRBJ2-1, with 11 nucleotides matching TRBD2. The sequencing here drew on CD4+ or CD8+ T cells sorted from blood, taken in a trial of the OX40 agonist ivuxolimab. The sequence was obtained from an adult with an advanced solid tumor such as melanoma, head and neck, liver or kidney cancer. As DNA, the CDR3 is TGTGCCAGCTTCGGGACTAGCGGTTACAATGAGCAGTTCTTC. Translated, it gives CASFGTSGYNEQFF.